The present T cell receptor (beta chain) was sequenced within a study of shared clonotypes between healthy human individuals. Libraries were prepared by immunoSEQ multiplex PCR; TCRdb keeps only in-frame clonotypes and omits some of them. The sample has about 1,800,000 clones; around 96% are singletons. General study results and limits: Only blood was sampled; tissue repertoires likely differ.

This clone was seen just once. Antigen unknown. Cells designated naive CD8 were CD45RO-negative and were positively selected for CCR7, with terminally differentiated effector memory CD45RA+ cells excluded. The germline V gene encodes CDR1 MNHEY and CDR2 SMNVEV (reference sequence). This CDR3 spans 14 amino acids. The ends were cut back, 2 bases at V and 4 bases at J, with 11 bases in the middle. This TCR came from a man aged 18 to 30 in good health. This chain joins TRBV27 and TRBJ1-2; a weak D match, TRBD1 (5 bases). Sequences were obtained from naive CD8+ T cells sorted from blood. The CDR3 bases are TGTGCCAGCAGTTTAGGAGGGGACGGCTATGGCTACACCTTC. Its protein is CASSLGGDGYGYTF.